The text below deals with one T cell receptor (beta chain). The assay was immunoSEQ multiplex PCR, and TCRdb's table has in-frame clones only and misses some. This sample carries 71,000 or so clones, approximately 94% of them seen once, and the ten largest clones take 1.4%. This record belongs to a study of cytomegalovirus exposure and HLA in healthy donors. Germline loops: CDR1 SGHRS, CDR2 YFSETQ. V lost 0 bases and J lost 0, with 6 bases in between. This CDR3 spans 15 amino acids. The material sequenced was PBMCs. The TCR sequence derives from a man between 18 and 29 years old in good health and CMV-seropositive. The chain uses TRBV5-1 and TRBJ2-2; D is possibly TRBD2 (5 bases). The CDR3 reads CASSLAGANTGELFF. The CDR3 bases are TGCGCCAGCAGCTTGGCCGGGGCGAACACCGGGGAGCTGTTTTTT.